The clone carrying this T cell receptor beta chain was counted once. The sample comes from a study of blood T cell repertoires in COVID-19. Overall study: The United States, Italy and Spain were the sources of the acute and convalescent COVID-19 samples. The analysed material was cDNA or gDNA that came from T cells, B-cell-depleted T cells, or PBMCs.

Enrollment of patients from Seattle took place during active infection, with longitudinal follow-up. The J segment lost 0 bases and the V segment lost 2 bases, leaving 2 bases of the junction unmatched. Germline V CDR1 and CDR2: LGHDT, YNNKEL (reference sequence). The CDR3 has 16 residues. Original processing notes: Researchers report that nucleated cell counts were estimated from reference gene primer amplification. Sequenced by immunoSEQ multiplex PCR; TCRdb stores in-frame clones only, minus some. V, J and clone size were drawn from that table, and D and trimming were deduced from the DNA. Among about 270,000 clones listed, roughly 90% were seen once.

Sequenced input: peripheral blood. The chain combines TRBV3-1 (or the pseudogene TRBV3-2) with TRBJ2-2, with 8 bases that match TRBD2. This clonotype was sampled from a woman in her 70s with COVID-19, enrolled during active disease. This CDR3 reads CASSQQRGTNTGELFF. The CDR3 bases are TGTGCCAGCAGCCAACAGCGGGGGACGAACACCGGGGAGCTGTTTTTT.